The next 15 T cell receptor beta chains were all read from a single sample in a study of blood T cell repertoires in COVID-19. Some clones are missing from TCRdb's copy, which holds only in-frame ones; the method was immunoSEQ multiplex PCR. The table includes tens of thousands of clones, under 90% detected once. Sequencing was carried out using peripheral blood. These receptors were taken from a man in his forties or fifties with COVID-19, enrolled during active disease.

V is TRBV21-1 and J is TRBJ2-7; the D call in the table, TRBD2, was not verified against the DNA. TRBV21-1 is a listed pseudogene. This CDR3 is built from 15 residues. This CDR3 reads CASSRGLAGIYEQYF. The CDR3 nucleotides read TGTGCCAGCAGCAGGGGACTAGCGGGAATCTACGAGCAGTACTTC.

The CDR3 region has the DNA TGTGCCAGCAGTCCTCAGGGATTTGGATGGGACAATCAGCCCCAGCATTTT. As protein: CASSPQGFGWDNQPQHF. This chain joins TRBV6-6 and TRBJ1-5; D might be TRBD1 (5 bases). Trimming cost V 5 bases and J 3 bases, with 20 bases left between them. CDR3 length: 17 amino acids. The germline V gene has CDR1 MNHNY and CDR2 SVGAGI (reference sequence).

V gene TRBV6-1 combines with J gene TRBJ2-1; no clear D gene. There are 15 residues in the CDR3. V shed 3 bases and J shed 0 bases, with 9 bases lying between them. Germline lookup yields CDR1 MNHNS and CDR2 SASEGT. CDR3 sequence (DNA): TGTGCCAGCAGTGAGACACCGAGCTCCTACAATGAGCAGTTCTTC. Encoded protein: CASSETPSSYNEQFF.

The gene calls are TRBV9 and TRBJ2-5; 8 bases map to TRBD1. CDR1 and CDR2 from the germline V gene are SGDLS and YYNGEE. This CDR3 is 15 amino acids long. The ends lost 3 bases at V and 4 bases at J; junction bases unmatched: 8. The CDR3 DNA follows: TGTGCCAGCAGCGCCGCAGGGGGCTGGGCAGAGACCCAGTACTTC. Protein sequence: CASSAAGGWAETQYF.

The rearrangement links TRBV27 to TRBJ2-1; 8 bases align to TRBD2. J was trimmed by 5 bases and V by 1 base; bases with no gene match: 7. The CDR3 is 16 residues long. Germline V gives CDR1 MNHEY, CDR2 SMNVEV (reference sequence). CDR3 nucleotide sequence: TGTGCCAGCAGTTTATATTCCCGCGGGGGGAACAATGAGCAGTTCTTC. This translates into CASSLYSRGGNNEQFF.

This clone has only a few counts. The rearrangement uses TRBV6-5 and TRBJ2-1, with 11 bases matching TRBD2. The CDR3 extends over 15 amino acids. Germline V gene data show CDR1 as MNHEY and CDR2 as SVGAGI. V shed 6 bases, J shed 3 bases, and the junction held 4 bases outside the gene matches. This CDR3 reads CASSLAGGIYNEQFF. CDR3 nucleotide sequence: TGTGCCAGCAGCTTAGCGGGGGGGATCTACAATGAGCAGTTCTTC.

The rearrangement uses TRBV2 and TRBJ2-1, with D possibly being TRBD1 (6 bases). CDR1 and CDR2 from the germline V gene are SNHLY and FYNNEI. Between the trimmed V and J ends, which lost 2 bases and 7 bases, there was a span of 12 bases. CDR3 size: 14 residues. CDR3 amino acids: CASSESWGRNEQFF. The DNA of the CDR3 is TGTGCCAGCAGTGAATCCTGGGGGCGAAATGAGCAGTTCTTC.

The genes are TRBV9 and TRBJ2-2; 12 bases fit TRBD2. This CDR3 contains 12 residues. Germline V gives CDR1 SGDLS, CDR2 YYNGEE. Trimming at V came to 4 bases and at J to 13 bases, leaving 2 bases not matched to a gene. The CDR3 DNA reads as TGTGCCAGCAGCACTAGCGGGGGGCCGCTGTTTTTT. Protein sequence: CASSTSGGPLFF.

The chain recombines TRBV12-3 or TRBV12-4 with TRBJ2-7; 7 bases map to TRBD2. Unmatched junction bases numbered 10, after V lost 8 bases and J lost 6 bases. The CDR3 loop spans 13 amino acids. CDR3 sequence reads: CASCTGGSGEQYF. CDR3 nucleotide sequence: TGTGCCAGCTGTACGGGGGGATCGGGCGAGCAGTACTTC.

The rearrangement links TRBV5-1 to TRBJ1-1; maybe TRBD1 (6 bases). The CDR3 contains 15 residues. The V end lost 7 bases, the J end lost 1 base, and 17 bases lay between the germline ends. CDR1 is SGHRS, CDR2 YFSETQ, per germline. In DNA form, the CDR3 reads TGCGCCAGCGAACAACAGGGTCATGGGAACACTGAAGCTTTCTTT. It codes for CASEQQGHGNTEAFF.

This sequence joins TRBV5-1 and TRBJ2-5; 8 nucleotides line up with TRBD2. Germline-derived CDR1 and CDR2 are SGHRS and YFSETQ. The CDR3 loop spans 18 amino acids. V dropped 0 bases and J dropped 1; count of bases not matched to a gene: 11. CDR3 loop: CASSLARSGGGSQETQYF. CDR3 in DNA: TGCGCCAGCAGCTTGGCCCGGTCGGGAGGGGGGTCCCAAGAGACCCAGTACTTC.

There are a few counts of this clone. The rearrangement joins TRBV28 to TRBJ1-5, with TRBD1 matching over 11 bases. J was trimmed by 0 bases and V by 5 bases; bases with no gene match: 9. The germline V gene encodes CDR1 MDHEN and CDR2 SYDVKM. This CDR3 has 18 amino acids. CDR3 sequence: CASSGGQGVPDSNQPQHF. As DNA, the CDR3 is TGTGCCAGCAGTGGGGGACAGGGGGTCCCCGATAGCAATCAGCCCCAGCATTTT.

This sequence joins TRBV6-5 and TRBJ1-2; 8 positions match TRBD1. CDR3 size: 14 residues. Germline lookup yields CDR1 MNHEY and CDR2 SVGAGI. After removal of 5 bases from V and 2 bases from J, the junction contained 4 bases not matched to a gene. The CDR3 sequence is CASSRDRSNYGYTF. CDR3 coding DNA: TGTGCCAGCAGTCGGGACAGGTCCAACTATGGCTACACCTTC.

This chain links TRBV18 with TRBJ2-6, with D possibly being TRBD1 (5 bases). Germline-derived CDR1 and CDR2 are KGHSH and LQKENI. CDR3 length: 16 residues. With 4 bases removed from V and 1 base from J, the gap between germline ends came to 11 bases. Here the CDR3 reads CASSQLQVSGANVLTF. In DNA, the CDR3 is TGTGCCAGCTCACAATTACAGGTATCTGGGGCCAACGTCCTGACTTTC. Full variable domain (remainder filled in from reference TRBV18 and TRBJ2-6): NAGVMQNPRHLVRRRGQEARLRCSPMKGHSHVYWYRQLPEEGLKFMVYLQKENIIDESGMPKERFSAEFPKEGPSILRIQQVVRGDSAAYFCASSQLQVSGANVLTFGAGSRLTVL.

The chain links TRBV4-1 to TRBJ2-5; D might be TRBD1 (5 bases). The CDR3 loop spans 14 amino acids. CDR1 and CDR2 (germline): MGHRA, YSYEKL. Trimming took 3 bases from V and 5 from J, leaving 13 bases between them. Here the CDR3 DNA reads TGCGCCAGCAGCCAGCCAGGGTATCTGGAGACCCAGTACTTC. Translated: CASSQPGYLETQYF.